This T cell receptor (beta chain) came from a study of technical replicates of blood from several donors. The data were produced by immunoSEQ multiplex PCR, yet TCRdb's version contains in-frame clones alone and is incomplete. The sample carries 74,000 or so clones, about 97% recorded once. This CDR3 is 15 amino acids long. Losses at the gene ends were 4 bases for V and 4 bases for J; bases not matched to a gene: 6. Germline values: CDR1 SGHNT, CDR2 YENEEA. The chain combines TRBV11-3 with TRBJ2-7, with TRBD1 identical over 11 bases. The sequence came from a human donor in good health. The sequenced sample consisted of T cells isolated from PBMCs. The CDR3 here is CASSWTGGDPYEQYF. The CDR3 DNA follows: TGTGCCAGCAGCTGGACAGGGGGCGACCCGTACGAGCAGTACTTC.